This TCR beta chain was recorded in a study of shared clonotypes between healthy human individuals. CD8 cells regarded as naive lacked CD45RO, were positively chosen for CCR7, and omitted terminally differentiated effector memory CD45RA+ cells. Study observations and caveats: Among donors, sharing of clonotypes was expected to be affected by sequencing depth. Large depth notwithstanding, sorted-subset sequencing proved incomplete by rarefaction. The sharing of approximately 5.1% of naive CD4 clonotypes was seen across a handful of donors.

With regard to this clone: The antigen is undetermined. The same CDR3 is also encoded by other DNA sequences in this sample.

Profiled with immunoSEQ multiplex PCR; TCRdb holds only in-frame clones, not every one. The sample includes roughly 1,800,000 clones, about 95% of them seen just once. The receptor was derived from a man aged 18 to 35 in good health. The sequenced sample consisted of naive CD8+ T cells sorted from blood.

The CDR3 protein is CASSHGLAGSYEQYF. The CDR3, as DNA: TGCGCCAGCAGCCACGGACTAGCGGGGTCCTACGAGCAGTACTTC. The V and J genes are TRBV4-3 and TRBJ2-7; 12 nucleotides align to TRBD2. The CDR3 runs 15 residues. Germline V gene data show CDR1 as LGHNA and CDR2 as YSLEER. V gave up 3 bases and J gave up 1 base; unmatched junction bases: 1.